This TCR beta chain was captured by sequencing in a study of shared clonotypes between healthy human individuals. In the study overall: Per donor, three plates held CD4 naive cells, three held CD4 memory, two held CD8 naive and one held CD8 memory.

The CDR3 totals 14 residues. Germline CDR1 is SQVTM and CDR2 is ANQGSEA. The germline V and J ends were trimmed by 5 bases and 0 bases, with 12 bases remaining between them. Sorted subsets were amplified in replicate PCRs using about 210 ng DNA, roughly 30,000 T cell genomes. Clones were read by immunoSEQ multiplex PCR, and TCRdb kept only the in-frame ones, dropping some. Of under 2.5 million clones in the sample, 80% to 95% were seen once. Study results and caveats: Naive CD4 clonotype sharing across several donors was 4% to 5%.

On this clone: Its specificity is not known. At the DNA level, this CDR3 is encoded by other sequences in the same sample as well.

The origin of this receptor is a man aged 18-30 years in good health. Some clones in this sample may be carry-over from other donors' samples. V gene TRBV29-1 combines with J gene TRBJ2-3; weak D call: TRBD1 (6 bases). The sequencing sample was made of naive CD4+ T cells from PBMCs. The subset here: CD45RA+ positively selected. DNA of the CDR3: TGCAGCGTTACAGGGACCCCTAGCACAGATACGCAGTATTTT. This codes for CSVTGTPSTDTQYF.